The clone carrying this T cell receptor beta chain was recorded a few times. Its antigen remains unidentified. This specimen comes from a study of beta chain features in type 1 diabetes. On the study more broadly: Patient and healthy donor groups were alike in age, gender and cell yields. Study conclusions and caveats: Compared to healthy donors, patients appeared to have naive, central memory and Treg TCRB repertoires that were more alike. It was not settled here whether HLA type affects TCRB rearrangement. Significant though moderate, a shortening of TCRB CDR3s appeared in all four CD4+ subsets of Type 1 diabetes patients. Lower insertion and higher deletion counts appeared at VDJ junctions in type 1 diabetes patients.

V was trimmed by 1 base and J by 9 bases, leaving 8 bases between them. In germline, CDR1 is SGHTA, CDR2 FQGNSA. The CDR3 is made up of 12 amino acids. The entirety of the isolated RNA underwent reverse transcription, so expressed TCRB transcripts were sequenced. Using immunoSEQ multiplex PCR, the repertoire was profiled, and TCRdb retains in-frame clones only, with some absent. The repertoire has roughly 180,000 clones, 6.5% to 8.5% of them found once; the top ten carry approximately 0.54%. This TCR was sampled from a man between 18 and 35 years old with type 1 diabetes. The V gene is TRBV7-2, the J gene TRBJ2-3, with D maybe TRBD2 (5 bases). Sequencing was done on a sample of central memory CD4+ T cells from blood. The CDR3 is CASSLESGTQYF. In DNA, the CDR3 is TGTGCCAGCAGCTTAGAATCGGGGACGCAGTATTTT.